The clone carrying this TCR beta chain was seen a few times. What it binds is unknown. This entry is derived from a study of CD8 T cells in ankylosing spondylitis. Study-level results: A motif in TCR beta, a set of seven to nine highly homologous variants, appeared characteristic of ankylosing spondylitis blood.

CDR1 is LGHDT, CDR2 YNNKEL, per germline (reference sequence). The germline V and J ends were trimmed by 0 bases and 10 bases, with 1 base remaining between them. This CDR3 comprises 11 residues. One entry per CDR3 protein, called by TCRdb with MiXCR from the 5' RACE reads. There are about 390,000 distinct CDR3 sequences in the sample; about 22% occur only once, and around 17% lies in the top ten. The receptor's source is a male donor with ankylosing spondylitis. Sequencing was carried out using blood, either unsorted or a sorted T cell fraction (not recorded which). This sequence joins TRBV3-1 and TRBJ1-6; no clear D. The DNA for the CDR3 is TGTGCCAGCAGCCAAGACTCACCCCTCCACTTT. It encodes CASSQDSPLHF.